The 10 T cell receptor beta chains listed next were all sequenced from one sample in a study of shared clonotypes between healthy human individuals. Terminally differentiated effector memory CD45RA+ cells were excluded by CCR7 positive selection of CD45RO-negative cells. Produced via immunoSEQ multiplex PCR; TCRdb's table is partial and in-frame only. The sample carries approximately 740,000 clones, around 92% recorded once. The sequenced material came from naive CD8+ T cells sorted from blood. Receptors were obtained from a man between 25 and 39 years old in good health.

The chain employs TRBV5-1 and TRBJ1-5; 7 bases are shared with TRBD1. V trimming: 0 bases; J trimming: 3 bases; junction bases outside the gene matches: 3. In germline, CDR1 is SGHRS, CDR2 YFSETQ. CDR3 size: 15 residues. The CDR3 reads CASSLAGTANQPQHF. The DNA of the CDR3 is TGCGCCAGCAGCTTGGCGGGGACAGCCAATCAGCCCCAGCATTTT.

V gene TRBV7-9 combines with J gene TRBJ2-7; D remains unclear. V lost 1 base and J 5 bases, leaving 9 bases between the germline ends. Per the germline V gene, CDR1 is SEHNR and CDR2 is FQNEAQ (reference sequence). The CDR3 is 13 amino acids. The CDR3 coding sequence is TGTGCCAGCAGCTTAGAGTGGCCTAACGAGCAGTACTTC. Translated: CASSLEWPNEQYF.

The J gene is TRBJ2-5, the V gene TRBV27, with 8 bases identical to TRBD2. Germline loops: CDR1 MNHEY, CDR2 SMNVEV (reference sequence). Unmatched junction bases numbered 13, after V lost 5 bases and J lost 5 bases. CDR3 length: 16 amino acids. This CDR3 is CASSRNPWTSRETQYF. The CDR3 nucleotides read TGTGCCAGCAGTCGAAACCCTTGGACTAGCCGGGAGACCCAGTACTTC.

V gene TRBV7-8 combines with J gene TRBJ1-2; tentative D call: TRBD1 (6 bases). The germline CDR1 and CDR2 sequences are SGHVS and FQNEAQ. Trimming left V 1 base short and J 2 bases short, with 14 bases between. The CDR3 covers 16 residues. As DNA, the CDR3 is TGTGCCAGCAGCTTAGAGGAAAGGGACACCAACTATGGCTACACCTTC. Amino acids: CASSLEERDTNYGYTF.

V gene TRBV4-1 combines with J gene TRBJ2-3; 9 nucleotides line up with TRBD2. J gave up 4 bases and V 1 base, and 9 bases lay outside the gene matches. This CDR3 is 17 amino acids long. Germline-derived CDR1 and CDR2 are MGHRA and YSYEKL. CDR3: CASSQVLAGVLADTQYF. In nucleotides, the CDR3 is TGCGCCAGCAGCCAAGTATTAGCGGGAGTTCTTGCAGATACGCAGTATTTT.

The count of this clone is one. V usage is TRBV5-6 and J usage is TRBJ2-1, with 9 bases fitting TRBD2. Per germline, CDR1 SGHDT and CDR2 YYEEEE. The length of the CDR3 is 16 residues. With 4 bases clipped from V and 0 bases from J, the junction kept 5 bases outside the gene matches. CDR3 sequence (DNA): TGTGCCAGCAGCCTTCTAGCGGGGAGCTCCTACAATGAGCAGTTCTTC. It encodes CASSLLAGSSYNEQFF.

V is TRBV2 and J is TRBJ1-5; D call uncertain. CDR3 length equals 12 residues. CDR1 and CDR2 from the germline V gene are SNHLY and FYNNEI. The V end lost 0 bases, the J end lost 9 bases, and 6 bases lay between the germline ends. This chain's CDR3 is CASSEAVRPQHF. DNA for the CDR3: TGTGCCAGCAGTGAAGCGGTCCGGCCCCAGCATTTT.

V usage is TRBV7-9 and J usage is TRBJ2-3; 8 nucleotides agree with TRBD2. Per the germline V gene, CDR1 is SEHNR and CDR2 is FQNEAQ (reference sequence). The CDR3 runs 14 residues. The V segment lost 6 bases and the J segment 7 bases; nucleotides outside the gene matches: 9. The DNA for the CDR3 is TGTGCCAGCAGGCAAACGCGGGAGGAGAATACGCAGTATTTT. Its protein is CASRQTREENTQYF.

This chain links TRBV7-8 with TRBJ1-2, with D hard to call. Per the germline V gene, CDR1 is SGHVS and CDR2 is FQNEAQ. With 1 base removed from V and 4 bases from J, the gap between germline ends came to 10 bases. The CDR3 is 14 residues long. This CDR3 is CASSLDTSVYGYTF. CDR3 in DNA: TGTGCCAGCAGCTTAGACACGTCCGTCTATGGCTACACCTTC.

The V call is TRBV27, the J call TRBJ2-1; TRBD2 matches 10 bases. After removal of 10 bases from V and 4 bases from J, the junction contained 22 bases not matched to a gene. Germline V gene lookup returns CDR1 MNHEY and CDR2 SMNVEV (reference sequence). The CDR3 extends over 19 amino acids. CDR3 sequence (DNA): TGTGCCACCCAGGGGTGGGGGCTAGCGGGAGAAGGAGGGTACAATGAGCAGTTCTTC. Translated: CATQGWGLAGEGGYNEQFF.